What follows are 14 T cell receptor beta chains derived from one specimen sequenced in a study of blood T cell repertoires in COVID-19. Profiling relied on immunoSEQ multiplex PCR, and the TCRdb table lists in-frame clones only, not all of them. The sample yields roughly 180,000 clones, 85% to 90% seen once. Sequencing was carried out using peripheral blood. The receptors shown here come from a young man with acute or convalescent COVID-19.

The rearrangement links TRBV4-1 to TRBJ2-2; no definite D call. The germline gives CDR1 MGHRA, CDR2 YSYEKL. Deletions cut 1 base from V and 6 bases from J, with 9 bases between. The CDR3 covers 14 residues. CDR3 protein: CASSQVPLAGELFF. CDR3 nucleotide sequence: TGCGCCAGCAGCCAAGTCCCTCTCGCCGGGGAGCTGTTTTTT.

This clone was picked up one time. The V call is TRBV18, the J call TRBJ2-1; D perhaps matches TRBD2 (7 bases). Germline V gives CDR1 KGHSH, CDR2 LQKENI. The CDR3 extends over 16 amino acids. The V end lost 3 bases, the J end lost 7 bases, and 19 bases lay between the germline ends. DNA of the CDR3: TGTGCCAGCTCACCGCGGGGGCCCGACGGGGGGAATGAGCAGTTCTTC. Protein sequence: CASSPRGPDGGNEQFF.

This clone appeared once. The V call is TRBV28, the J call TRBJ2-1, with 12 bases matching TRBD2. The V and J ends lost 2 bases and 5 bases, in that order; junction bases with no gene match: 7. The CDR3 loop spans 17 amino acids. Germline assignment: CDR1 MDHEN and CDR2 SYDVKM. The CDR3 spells CASSLIASGGVDNEQFF. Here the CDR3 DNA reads TGTGCCAGCAGTTTAATAGCTAGCGGGGGGGTGGACAATGAGCAGTTCTTC. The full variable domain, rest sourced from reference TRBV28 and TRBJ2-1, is DVKVTQSSRYLVKRTGEKVFLECVQDMDHENMFWYRQDPGLGLRLIYFSYDVKMKEKGDIPEGYSVSREKKERFSLILESASTNQTSMYLCASSLIASGGVDNEQFFGPGTRLTVL.

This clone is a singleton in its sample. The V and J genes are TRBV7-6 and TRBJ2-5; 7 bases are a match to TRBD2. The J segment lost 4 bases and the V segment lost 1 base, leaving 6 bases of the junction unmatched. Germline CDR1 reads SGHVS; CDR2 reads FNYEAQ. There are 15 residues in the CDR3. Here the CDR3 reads CASSLDGGILETQYF. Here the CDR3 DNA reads TGTGCCAGCAGCTTAGACGGGGGGATTTTAGAGACCCAGTACTTC. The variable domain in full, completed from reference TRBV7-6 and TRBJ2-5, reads GAGVSQSPRYKVTKRGQDVALRCDPISGHVSLYWYRQALGQGPEFLTYFNYEAQQDKSGLPNDRFSAERPEGSISTLTIQRTEQRDSAMYRCASSLDGGILETQYFGPGTRLLVL.

CDR3: CASSLSGQENYGYTF. CDR3 DNA sequence: TGTGCCAGCAGCTTATCGGGACAGGAGAACTATGGCTACACCTTC. This chain uses TRBV7-2 with TRBJ1-2, with 8 nucleotides matching TRBD1. Germline CDR1 is SGHTA and CDR2 is FQGNSA. Losses at the gene ends were 2 bases for V and 2 bases for J; bases not matched to a gene: 4. This CDR3 spans 15 amino acids.

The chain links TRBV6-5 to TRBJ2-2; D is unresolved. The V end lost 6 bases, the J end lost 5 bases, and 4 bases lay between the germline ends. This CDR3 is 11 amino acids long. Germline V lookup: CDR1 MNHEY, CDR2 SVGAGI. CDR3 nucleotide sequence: TGTGCCAGCAGATCGACCGGGGAGCTGTTTTTT. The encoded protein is CASRSTGELFF.

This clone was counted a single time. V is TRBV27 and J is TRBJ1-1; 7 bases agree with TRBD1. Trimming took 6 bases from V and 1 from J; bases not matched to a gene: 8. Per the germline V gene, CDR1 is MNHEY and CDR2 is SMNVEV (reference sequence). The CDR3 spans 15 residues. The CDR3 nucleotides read TGTGCCAGCAGACGTTTGGACAGGCCGAACACTGAAGCTTTCTTT. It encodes CASRRLDRPNTEAFF.

DNA for the CDR3: TGTGCCAGCAGCCGTGGAGGGATAAGAGAGACCCAGTACTTC. It yields the protein CASSRGGIRETQYF. The rearrangement uses TRBV14 and TRBJ2-5; tentatively, D is TRBD2 (6 bases). The germline V gene encodes CDR1 SGHDN and CDR2 FVKESK. The CDR3 is 14 amino acids. Trimming left V 4 bases short and J 4 bases short, with 13 bases between.

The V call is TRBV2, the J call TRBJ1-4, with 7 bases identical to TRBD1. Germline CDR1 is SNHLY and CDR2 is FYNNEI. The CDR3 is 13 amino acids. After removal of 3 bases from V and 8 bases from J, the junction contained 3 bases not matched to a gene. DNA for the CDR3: TGTGCCAGCAGTGACGAGGACAGGGAAAAACTGTTTTTT. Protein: CASSDEDREKLFF.

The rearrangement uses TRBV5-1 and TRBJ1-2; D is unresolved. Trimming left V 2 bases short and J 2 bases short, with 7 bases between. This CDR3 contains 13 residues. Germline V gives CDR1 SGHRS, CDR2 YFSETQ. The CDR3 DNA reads TGCGCCAGCAGCTTACCCGGGAACTATGGCTACACCTTC. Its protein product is CASSLPGNYGYTF.

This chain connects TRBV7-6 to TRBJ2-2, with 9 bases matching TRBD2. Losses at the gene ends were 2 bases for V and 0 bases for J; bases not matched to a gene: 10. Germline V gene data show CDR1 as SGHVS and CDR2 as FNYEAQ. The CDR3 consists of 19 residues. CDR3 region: CASSLQASGVFANTGELFF. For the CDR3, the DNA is TGTGCCAGCAGCTTACAGGCTAGCGGGGTGTTCGCGAACACCGGGGAGCTGTTTTTT.

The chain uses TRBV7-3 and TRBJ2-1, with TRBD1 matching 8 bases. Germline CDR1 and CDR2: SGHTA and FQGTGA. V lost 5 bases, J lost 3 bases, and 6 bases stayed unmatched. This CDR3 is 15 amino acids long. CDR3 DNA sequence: TGTGCCAGCAGCATACAGGGGGGCCTCTACAATGAGCAGTTCTTC. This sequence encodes CASSIQGGLYNEQFF.

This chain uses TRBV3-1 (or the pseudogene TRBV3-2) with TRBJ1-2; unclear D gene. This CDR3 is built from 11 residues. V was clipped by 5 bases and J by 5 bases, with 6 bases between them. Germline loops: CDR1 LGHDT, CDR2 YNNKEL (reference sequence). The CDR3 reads CASSKLYGYTF. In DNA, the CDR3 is TGTGCCAGCAGCAAATTATATGGCTACACCTTC.

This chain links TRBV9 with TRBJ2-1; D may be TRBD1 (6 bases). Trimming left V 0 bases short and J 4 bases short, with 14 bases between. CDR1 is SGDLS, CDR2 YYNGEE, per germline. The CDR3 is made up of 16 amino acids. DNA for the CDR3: TGTGCCAGCAGCGTAGCTTTGGCAGGGGAATACAATGAGCAGTTCTTC. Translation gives CASSVALAGEYNEQFF.